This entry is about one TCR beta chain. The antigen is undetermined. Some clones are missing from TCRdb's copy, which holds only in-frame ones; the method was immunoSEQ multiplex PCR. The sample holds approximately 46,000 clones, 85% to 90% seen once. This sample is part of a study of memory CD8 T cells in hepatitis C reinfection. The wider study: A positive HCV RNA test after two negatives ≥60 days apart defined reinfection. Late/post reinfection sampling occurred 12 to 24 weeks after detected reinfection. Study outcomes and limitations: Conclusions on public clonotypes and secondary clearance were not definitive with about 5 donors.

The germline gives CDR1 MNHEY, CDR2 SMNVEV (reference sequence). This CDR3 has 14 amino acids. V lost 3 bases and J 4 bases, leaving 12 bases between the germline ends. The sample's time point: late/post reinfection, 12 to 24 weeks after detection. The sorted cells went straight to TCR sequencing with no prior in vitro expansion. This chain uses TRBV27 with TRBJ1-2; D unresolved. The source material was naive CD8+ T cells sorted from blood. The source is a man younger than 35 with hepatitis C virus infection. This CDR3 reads CASSFSGNGYGYTF. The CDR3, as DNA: TGTGCCAGCAGTTTCAGCGGGAACGGCTATGGCTACACCTTC.